The clone carrying this TCR beta chain was recorded many times. What it recognizes is unknown. The data originate from a study of T cells in Graves' hyperthyroidism and ophthalmopathy. Study-level points and caveats: Most clonotypes expanded in thyroid above 0.001 were likewise present in blood.

At least 3 on the Clinical Activity Score was recorded for ophthalmopathy patients, who also had NOSPECS grade at least 4 and duration under 3 months. Used for diagnoses were clinical symptoms, serum thyroxine and TRAb, thyroid ultrasound and orbital computed tomography. TCR beta CDR3 sequences were amplified from RNA transcripts. RT-PCR in the first round (using the HTBI primer set) targeted the TCR CDR3. MiXCR, applied by TCRdb to the multiplex PCR reads, yields one record per CDR3 protein. The sample carries fewer than 750,000 distinct CDR3 sequences, approximately 15% recorded once. The length of the CDR3 is 14 residues. J lost 6 bases, V lost 6 bases, and 6 bases had no gene match.

This TCR was recovered from a middle-aged woman with Graves' ophthalmopathy. This chain links TRBV12-3 or TRBV12-4 with TRBJ2-7; 12 bases agree with TRBD2. The sample comprised blood. CDR3 protein: CASSTLAGGAEQYF. In nucleotides, the CDR3 is TGTGCCAGCAGCACACTAGCGGGAGGCGCCGAGCAGTACTTC.